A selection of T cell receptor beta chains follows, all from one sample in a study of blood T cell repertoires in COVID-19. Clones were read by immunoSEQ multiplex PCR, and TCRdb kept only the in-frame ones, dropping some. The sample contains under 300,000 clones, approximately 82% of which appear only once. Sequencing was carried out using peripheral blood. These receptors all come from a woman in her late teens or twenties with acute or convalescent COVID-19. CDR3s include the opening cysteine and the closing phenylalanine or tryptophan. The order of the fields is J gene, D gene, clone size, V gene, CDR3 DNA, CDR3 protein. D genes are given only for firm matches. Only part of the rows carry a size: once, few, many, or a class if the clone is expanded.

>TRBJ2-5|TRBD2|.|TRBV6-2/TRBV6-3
TGTGCCAGCAGTTACTCCGGGGCTAGCGGGAGTCCCTTCCAAGAGACCCAGTACTTC
CASSYSGASGSPFQETQYF
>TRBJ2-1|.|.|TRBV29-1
TGCAGCCTACTCACCTCCTACAATGAGCAGTTCTTC
CSLLTSYNEQFF
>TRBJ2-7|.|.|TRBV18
TGTGCCAGCTCACCACCTCGAACAGCCTACGAGCAGTACTTC
CASSPPRTAYEQYF
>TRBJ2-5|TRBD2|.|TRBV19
TGTGCCAGTAGTATTGGGATAGCGGGAGAAGGGGGGACCCAGTACTTC
CASSIGIAGEGGTQYF
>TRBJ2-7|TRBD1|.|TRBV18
TGTGCCAGCTCCGTGGGACAGGAGAGCTACGAGCAGTACTTC
CASSVGQESYEQYF
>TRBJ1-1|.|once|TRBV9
TGTGCCAGCAGCGTATCATCTGCTGGGAGAGGGGGCACTGAAGCTTTCTTT
CASSVSSAGRGGTEAFF
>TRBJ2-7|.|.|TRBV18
TGTGCCAGCTCACCACCCCTTGCGGTCTACGAGCAGTACTTC
CASSPPLAVYEQYF
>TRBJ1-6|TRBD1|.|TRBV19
TGTGCCAGTAGTAGGATCGCCGGGACAGGGACCAATTCACCCCTCCACTTT
CASSRIAGTGTNSPLHF
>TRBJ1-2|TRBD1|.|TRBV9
TGTGCCAGCAGCGGACAGGGGGCTTTTGATGGCTACACCTTC
CASSGQGAFDGYTF
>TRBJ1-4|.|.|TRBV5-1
TGCGCCAGCAGCCCCAGGGTTCCCGTTGAAAAACTGTTTTTT
CASSPRVPVEKLFF
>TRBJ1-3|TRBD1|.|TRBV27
TGTGCCAGCAGTCCTTCGGACAGGGTAGCTGGAAACACCATATATTTT
CASSPSDRVAGNTIYF
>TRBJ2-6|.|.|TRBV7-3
TGTGCCAGCAGCCCCGGTAGCTCTGGGGCCAACGTCCTGACTTTC
CASSPGSSGANVLTF
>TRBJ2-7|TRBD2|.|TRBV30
TGTGCCTGGGATGAAGGGAGGGCCGATTACTACGAGCAGTACTTC
CAWDEGRADYYEQYF
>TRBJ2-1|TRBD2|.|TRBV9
TGTGCCAGCAGCGTAGGACTAGCGGGGGGGTACAATGAGCAGTTCTTC
CASSVGLAGGYNEQFF
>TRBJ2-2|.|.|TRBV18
TGTGCCAGCTCACCACAGACACCACCTACCGGGGAGCTGTTTTTT
CASSPQTPPTGELFF
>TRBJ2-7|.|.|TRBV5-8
TGTGCCAGCAGCTCGGTACTGGGCTCCGAGCAGTACTTC
CASSSVLGSEQYF
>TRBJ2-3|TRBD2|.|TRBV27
TGTGCCAGCAGTTTATGGGGACTAGTGACAGATACGCAGTATTTT
CASSLWGLVTDTQYF
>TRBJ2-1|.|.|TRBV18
TGTGCCAGCTCACCACTCACAGTTGAGCAGTTCTTC
CASSPLTVEQFF
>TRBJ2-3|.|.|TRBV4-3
TGCGCCAGCAGCCAAGAAGGTGGGCAGTATACAGATACGCAGTATTTT
CASSQEGGQYTDTQYF
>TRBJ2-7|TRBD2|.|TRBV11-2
TGTGCCAGCAGCTTAGAGGGGACTAGCCGGCAGTACTTC
CASSLEGTSRQYF
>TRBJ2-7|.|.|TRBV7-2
TGTGCCAGCAGCTTAGGTCCAGGGATCTACGAGCAGTACTTC
CASSLGPGIYEQYF
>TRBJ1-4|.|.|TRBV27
TGTGCCAGCAAGAGACTAACTAATGAAAAACTGTTTTTT
CASKRLTNEKLFF
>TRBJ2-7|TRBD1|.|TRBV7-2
TGTGCCAGCAGCCCCTCAGGGGGCTCCTACGAGCAGTACTTC
CASSPSGGSYEQYF
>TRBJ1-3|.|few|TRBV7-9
TGTGCCAGCAGCAGCTCAGGGAACTCTGGAAACACCATATATTTT
CASSSSGNSGNTIYF
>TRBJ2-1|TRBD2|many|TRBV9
TGTGCCAGCAGCGTAGGACTAGCGGGAGAAATTAGTGAGCAGTTCTTC
CASSVGLAGEISEQFF
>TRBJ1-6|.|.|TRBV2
TGTGCCAGCAGAGGACAGACCCTTAATTCACCCCTCCACTTT
CASRGQTLNSPLHF
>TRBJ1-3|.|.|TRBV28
TGTGCCAGCAGTTTAGGGGGCATGGAAGGAAACACCATATATTTT
CASSLGGMEGNTIYF
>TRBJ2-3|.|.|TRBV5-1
TGCGCCAGCAGCACTGCCGACAGTACAGATACGCAGTATTTT
CASSTADSTDTQYF
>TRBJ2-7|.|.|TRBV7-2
TGTGCCAGCAGCTTAGATGACAGCACTCTCGGGTACGAGCAGTACTTC
CASSLDDSTLGYEQYF
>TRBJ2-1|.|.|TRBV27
TGTGCCAGCAGTTTAGAGTCTCGCTCCTACAATGAGCAGTTCTTC
CASSLESRSYNEQFF
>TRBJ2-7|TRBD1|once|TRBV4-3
TGCGCCAGCAGCCAAGGTACCGGGACAGTAGACGAGCAGTACTTC
CASSQGTGTVDEQYF
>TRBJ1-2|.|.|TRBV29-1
TGCAGCGTTGAAGACCCCGGTTCCGGCTACACCTTC
CSVEDPGSGYTF
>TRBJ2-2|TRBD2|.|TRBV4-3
TGCGCCAGCAGCCAAGAAGTAAGCGGGGCCGGGGAGCTGTTTTTT
CASSQEVSGAGELFF
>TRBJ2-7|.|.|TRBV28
TGTGCCAGCAGTCAGGGTATATACTCCTACGAGCAGTACTTC
CASSQGIYSYEQYF
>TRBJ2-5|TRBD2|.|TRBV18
TGTGCCAGCTCACCACCCGGGACTAGCGGGAGGGCCGGTGAGACCCAGTACTTC
CASSPPGTSGRAGETQYF
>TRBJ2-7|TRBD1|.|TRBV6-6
TGTGCCAGCAGCCCCGGGACAGGTAGCCCCTACGAGCAGTACTTC
CASSPGTGSPYEQYF
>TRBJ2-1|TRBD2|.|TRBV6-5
TGTGCCAGCAGTTACTCGAGACTAGCGGAGCAGTTCTTC
CASSYSRLAEQFF
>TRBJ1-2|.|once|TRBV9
TGTGCCAGCAGCCCTGCCAGGGAGGGCTATGGCTACACCTTC
CASSPAREGYGYTF
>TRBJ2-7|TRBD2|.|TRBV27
TGTGCCAGCAGTAAACTTCTAGCGGGAAGGGGAATACCCGAGCAGTACTTC
CASSKLLAGRGIPEQYF
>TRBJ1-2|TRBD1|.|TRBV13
TGTGCCAGCAGCTCACCATCTGGGACAGGGGGCTATGGCTACACCTTC
CASSSPSGTGGYGYTF
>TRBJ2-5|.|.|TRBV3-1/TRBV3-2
TGTGCCAGCAGCCAAGAAGGGGGAGGGTTCTTAGGGACCCAGTACTTC
CASSQEGGGFLGTQYF
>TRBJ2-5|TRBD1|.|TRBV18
TGTGCCAGCTCAGGGGACAGGCAAGAGACCCAGTACTTC
CASSGDRQETQYF
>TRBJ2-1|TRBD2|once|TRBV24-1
TGTGCCACCAGTGAGGCACGGGAGGACGAGCAGTTCTTC
CATSEAREDEQFF
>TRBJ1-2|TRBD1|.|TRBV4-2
TGTGCCAGCAGCCAAGTAACAGGGGGCGCCCCCTATGGCTACACCTTC
CASSQVTGGAPYGYTF
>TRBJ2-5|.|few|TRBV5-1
TGCGCCAGCAGCCCCGGGACACCTGACCAAGAGACCCAGTACTTC
CASSPGTPDQETQYF
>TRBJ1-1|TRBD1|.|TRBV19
TGTGCCAGCCGAAAATCCGAGACAGGGGTCAGTCTTGTTCGGAAGAACACTGAAGCTTTCTTT
CASRKSETGVSLVRKNTEAFF
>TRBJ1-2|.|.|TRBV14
TGTGCCAGCAGCCCTCCGAACCAGGGTGATGGCTACACCTTC
CASSPPNQGDGYTF
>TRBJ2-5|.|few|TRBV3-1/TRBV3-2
TGTGCCAGCAGCCCGCTAGGAGAGACCCAGTACTTC
CASSPLGETQYF
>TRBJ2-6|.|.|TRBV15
TGTGCCACCAGCAGACGATCAGTCGGGGCCAACGTCCTGACTTTC
CATSRRSVGANVLTF
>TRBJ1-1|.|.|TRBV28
TGTGCCAGCAGTTTCGGGGGCACTGAAGCTTTCTTT
CASSFGGTEAFF
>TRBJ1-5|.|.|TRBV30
TGTGCCTGGAGCAGCGGACAGTTTTCAAGTCAGCCCCAGCATTTT
CAWSSGQFSSQPQHF
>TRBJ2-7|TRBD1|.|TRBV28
TGTGCCAGCACCCTGGGACAGGGAGACTACGAGCAGTACTTC
CASTLGQGDYEQYF
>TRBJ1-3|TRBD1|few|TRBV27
TGTGCCAGCAGTCCCCTGACAGGGTTTGGAAACACCATATATTTT
CASSPLTGFGNTIYF
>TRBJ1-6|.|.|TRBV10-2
TGCGCCAGCAGCCACGGGTTCTTCGAGGGCCGGGAGGGGGTCCTCCACTTT
CASSHGFFEGREGVLHF
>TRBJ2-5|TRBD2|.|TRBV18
TGTGCCAGCTCCCCGCTCGGGACTAGCGGACAAGAGACCCAGTACTTC
CASSPLGTSGQETQYF
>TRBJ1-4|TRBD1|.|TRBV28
TGTGCCAGCAGTTCCGGACAGGGGGCTGAAAAACTGTTTTTT
CASSSGQGAEKLFF
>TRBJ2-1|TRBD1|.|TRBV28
TGTGCCAGCAGTTCGCTCCTCCTGGACAGGGGATTGGTCATTGATGAGCAGTTCTTC
CASSSLLLDRGLVIDEQFF
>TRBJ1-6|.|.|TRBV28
TGTGCCAGCAGTTTACCCGTCGGGGGTGGGGACTCACCCCTCCACTTT
CASSLPVGGGDSPLHF
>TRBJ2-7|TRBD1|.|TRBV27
TGTGCCAGCAGTTTATTGGAGGGACAGGGAAGGGTCGAGCAGTACTTC
CASSLLEGQGRVEQYF
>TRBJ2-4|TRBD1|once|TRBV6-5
TGTGCCAGCAGATTGACAGGGGGCAGGGACATTCAGTACTTC
CASRLTGGRDIQYF